Below are 14 T cell receptor beta chains sequenced from a single sample in a study of shared clonotypes between healthy human individuals. TCRdb's table, derived via immunoSEQ multiplex PCR, lists solely in-frame clones and lacks some. The sample has some 2,000,000 clones, around 95% seen once; the top ten hold roughly 0.13%. The sequenced sample consisted of naive CD4+ T cells sorted from blood. Subset indicated: CD45RA+ positively selected. The receptors were gathered from a man aged 18 to 30 in good health.

The chain has TRBV10-3 and TRBJ1-4; D unresolved. V dropped 3 bases and J dropped 4 bases, with 9 bases sitting between them. The CDR3 spans 14 residues. Germline V CDR1 and CDR2: ENHRY, SYGVKD. The CDR3 reads CAISDAGGNEKLFF. The CDR3 DNA is TGTGCCATCAGTGATGCGGGCGGTAATGAAAAACTGTTTTTT.

This clone showed up just once. The chain has TRBV18 and TRBJ2-7; D is unresolved. The CDR3 covers 14 residues. The V gene's germline CDR1 is KGHSH and CDR2 LQKENI. Trimming took 3 bases from V and 0 from J, leaving 9 bases between them. The CDR3 loop reads CASSPPRSSYEQYF. CDR3 DNA: TGTGCCAGCTCACCCCCCCGCAGCTCCTACGAGCAGTACTTC.

To note about this clone: The same CDR3 is also encoded by other DNA sequences in this sample. The V gene is TRBV7-3, the J gene TRBJ1-1; D remains unclear. The CDR3 spans 13 residues. V was trimmed by 4 bases and J by 0 bases, leaving 6 bases between them. Germline CDR1 is SGHTA and CDR2 is FQGTGA. The CDR3 loop is CASSSQMNTEAFF. The CDR3 nucleotides are TGTGCCAGCAGCTCCCAAATGAACACTGAAGCTTTCTTT.

The genes are TRBV10-2 and TRBJ1-5; D is uncertain. Looked up from germline, CDR1 is WSHSY and CDR2 is SAAADI. There are 14 residues in the CDR3. V gave up 3 bases and J gave up 1 base, with 7 bases separating them. CDR3 amino acids: CASSDELSNQPQHF. The CDR3 region has the DNA TGCGCCAGCAGTGACGAACTGAGCAATCAGCCCCAGCATTTT.

This chain's CDR3 is CASKPGQGPGELFF. DNA of the CDR3: TGTGCCAGCAAGCCGGGACAGGGCCCTGGGGAGCTGTTTTTT. The rearrangement uses TRBV6-1 and TRBJ2-2; 9 nucleotides line up with TRBD1. The CDR3 is 14 amino acids. V was pared by 7 bases and J by 8 bases, with 8 bases of the junction left unmatched. Per the germline V gene, CDR1 is MNHNS and CDR2 is SASEGT.

The V and J genes are TRBV10-2 and TRBJ1-2; 10 nucleotides match TRBD1. Germline assignment: CDR1 WSHSY and CDR2 SAAADI. The length of the CDR3 is 18 residues. After removal of 10 bases from V and 1 base from J, the junction contained 18 bases not matched to a gene. The chain's CDR3 is CAIPIESDRGRNNYGYTF. The CDR3 bases are TGCGCCATCCCGATCGAGTCAGACAGGGGGCGTAATAACTATGGCTACACCTTC.

The chain has TRBV9 and TRBJ2-5, with D possibly TRBD2 on 6 matching bases. V was cut by 3 bases and J by 2 bases, with 8 bases left in between. Per the germline V gene, CDR1 is SGDLS and CDR2 is YYNGEE. CDR3 length: 13 residues. The CDR3 sequence: CASSASVQETQYF. In DNA form, the CDR3 reads TGTGCCAGCAGCGCTAGCGTACAAGAGACCCAGTACTTC.

The chain uses TRBV6-6 and TRBJ2-7; 8 bases line up with TRBD2. V gave up 6 bases and J gave up 3 bases; unmatched junction bases: 7. CDR1 and CDR2 from the germline V gene are MNHNY and SVGAGI (reference sequence). This CDR3 has 14 amino acids. The CDR3 region is CASRPGLVYYEQYF. The CDR3 coding sequence is TGTGCCAGCAGGCCGGGACTAGTATACTACGAGCAGTACTTC.

The chain recombines TRBV19 with TRBJ1-1; D is perhaps TRBD1 (5 bases). Trimming left V 6 bases short and J 3 bases short, with 17 bases between. The length of the CDR3 is 15 residues. In germline, CDR1 is LNHDA, CDR2 SQIVND (reference sequence). CDR3 protein: CASSPLVGTDTEAFF. The CDR3 coding sequence is TGTGCCAGTAGCCCCTTAGTCGGGACGGACACTGAAGCTTTCTTT. Supplemented by reference TRBV19 and TRBJ1-1, the full variable domain reads DGGITQSPKYLFRKEGQNVTLSCEQNLNHDAMYWYRQDPGQGLRLIYYSQIVNDFQKGDIAEGYSVSREKKESFPLTVTSAQKNPTAFYLCASSPLVGTDTEAFFGQGTRLTVV.

The J gene is TRBJ1-3, the V gene TRBV10-3; possibly TRBD1 for D (6 bases). This CDR3 is built from 15 residues. V was shortened by 4 bases and J by 3 bases, with 13 bases between the two germline ends. Germline CDR1 reads ENHRY; CDR2 reads SYGVKD. CDR3 nucleotide sequence: TGTGCCATCAGTGTACGGGGGGCGAGTGGAAACACCATATATTTT. Encoded protein: CAISVRGASGNTIYF.

The chain employs TRBV19 and TRBJ1-5; D unclear. The V end lost 5 bases, the J end lost 3 bases, and 17 bases lay between the germline ends. The CDR3 is 16 amino acids. Germline V lookup: CDR1 LNHDA, CDR2 SQIVND (reference sequence). The CDR3 nucleotides are TGTGCCAGTAGTTTCACTCCCGGGAGCCTCAATCAGCCCCAGCATTTT. It specifies CASSFTPGSLNQPQHF.

The gene calls are TRBV7-9 and TRBJ1-4; no clear D. Between the trimmed V and J ends, which lost 3 bases and 7 bases, there was a span of 9 bases. Germline V gives CDR1 SEHNR, CDR2 FQNEAQ (reference sequence). The CDR3 has 13 residues. CDR3 residues: CASSFQDGEKLFF. CDR3 nucleotide sequence: TGTGCCAGCAGCTTCCAAGACGGTGAAAAACTGTTTTTT.

The chain links TRBV9 to TRBJ1-1; D gene uncertain. The ends were cut back, 0 bases at V and 0 bases at J, with 9 bases in the middle. From germline, CDR1 is SGDLS and CDR2 YYNGEE. The CDR3 runs to 15 residues. In DNA form, the CDR3 reads TGTGCCAGCAGCGTAGGTATAGTAATGAACACTGAAGCTTTCTTT. Protein: CASSVGIVMNTEAFF.

The genes are TRBV29-1 and TRBJ2-7; D is perhaps TRBD1 (5 bases). The V end lost 4 bases, the J end lost 5 bases, and 9 bases lay between the germline ends. Per germline, CDR1 SQVTM and CDR2 ANQGSEA. This CDR3 spans 11 amino acids. CDR3 sequence: CSVGGGNEQYF. The CDR3 DNA sequence: TGCAGCGTTGGGGGCGGAAACGAGCAGTACTTC.